The rows below give T cell receptor beta chains drawn from one sample of a study of blood T cell repertoires in COVID-19. Profiling relied on immunoSEQ multiplex PCR, and the TCRdb table lists in-frame clones only, not all of them. Of around 100,000 clones listed, approximately 90% are singletons. Sequenced: peripheral blood. The receptors originated from a man in his forties or fifties with active COVID-19. Both conserved end residues are part of each CDR3. Each record gives: CDR3 DNA, CDR3 protein, J gene, D gene, V gene, clone size. A D gene is named only where the DNA matches it firmly. Size is omitted from some rows. Given values are once, few, many or a class for expanded clones.

DNA: TGTGCCAGTAGCAGAGGACAGTTCAATCAGCCCCAGCATTTT
CDR3: CASSRGQFNQPQHF
J: TRBJ1-5
D: -
V: TRBV19
size: once

DNA: TGTGCCAGCAGCGGCGGGGGGGCGCCAGATACGCAGTATTTT
CDR3: CASSGGGAPDTQYF
J: TRBJ2-3
D: TRBD2
V: TRBV3-1/TRBV3-2
size: -

DNA: TGTGCCAGCACCCGGGACAGCTACTATGGCTACACCTTC
CDR3: CASTRDSYYGYTF
J: TRBJ1-2
D: TRBD1
V: TRBV12-3/TRBV12-4
size: -

DNA: TGTGCCAGCAGCTCTTTATATTCCAGATCCCAGAACACCGGGGAGCTGTTTTTT
CDR3: CASSSLYSRSQNTGELFF
J: TRBJ2-2
D: -
V: TRBV7-3
size: -

DNA: TGCGCCAGCAGCCCGGGACAGCCGAACACTGAAGCTTTCTTT
CDR3: CASSPGQPNTEAFF
J: TRBJ1-1
D: TRBD1
V: TRBV5-1
size: -

DNA: TGCGCCAGCAGCCCCTCACTAGCGGGGGGAGGAGATACGCAGTATTTT
CDR3: CASSPSLAGGGDTQYF
J: TRBJ2-3
D: TRBD2
V: TRBV5-1
size: once

DNA: TGTGCCAGCAGCGACACAGGGGAAGGAAACACCATATATTTT
CDR3: CASSDTGEGNTIYF
J: TRBJ1-3
D: TRBD1
V: TRBV5-6
size: -

DNA: TGCGCCAGCAGCCCGTTGCAGCGGGGGGGCCCTGATACGCAGTATTTT
CDR3: CASSPLQRGGPDTQYF
J: TRBJ2-3
D: TRBD2
V: TRBV5-1
size: -

DNA: TGTGCCAGCAGACGACAGGGATTCGGGAGAAACGAGCAGTACTTC
CDR3: CASRRQGFGRNEQYF
J: TRBJ2-7
D: -
V: TRBV5-6
size: -

DNA: TGTGCCAGCAGCCCCCAGCGGGGGGCCTACAATGAGCAGTTCTTC
CDR3: CASSPQRGAYNEQFF
J: TRBJ2-1
D: -
V: TRBV12-1
size: -

DNA: TGTGCCAGCAGCCAAACGGGCGCGGGCATCTCTGGAAACACCATATATTTT
CDR3: CASSQTGAGISGNTIYF
J: TRBJ1-3
D: -
V: TRBV3-1/TRBV3-2
size: -

DNA: TGTGCCAGCAGTGACTCGAAACGGGACAAGGCCGGGGTAGACTATGGCTACACCTTC
CDR3: CASSDSKRDKAGVDYGYTF
J: TRBJ1-2
D: -
V: TRBV6-4
size: -

DNA: TGTGCCAGCAGTGCGGGACTAGCGCGCACAGATACGCAGTATTTT
CDR3: CASSAGLARTDTQYF
J: TRBJ2-3
D: TRBD2
V: TRBV27
size: -

DNA: TGTGCCAATAGGCAGGGGGAGAGGGGCACAGATACGCAGTATTTT
CDR3: CANRQGERGTDTQYF
J: TRBJ2-3
D: TRBD1
V: TRBV19
size: -

DNA: TGTGCCAGCAGCCGTATACAGGGTGGTGCTGAAGCTTTCTTT
CDR3: CASSRIQGGAEAFF
J: TRBJ1-1
D: -
V: TRBV9
size: -

DNA: TGTGCCAGCAGCTTGGTCAGGATGAACACTGAAGCTTTCTTT
CDR3: CASSLVRMNTEAFF
J: TRBJ1-1
D: -
V: TRBV5-5
size: -